The 22 T cell receptor beta chains given below trace back to one sample, sequenced in a study of PD-1 blockade in classical Hodgkin lymphoma (dated by TCRdb to the early 2020s). Sample time point, as interpreted from the label and publication: cycle 2 day 1 (C2D1) of nivolumab. Every trial patient had relapsed following autologous stem cell transplantation, and prior brentuximab vedotin exposure was what differed among cohorts A, B and C. The library was produced with the immunoSEQ multiplex PCR assay. TCRdb carries this immuneACCESS record with in-frame sequences only. Its versions omit some clonotypes, under half of them owing to an unresolved V gene in the studies checked, with the rest unexplained. The table for this sample lists 95,000 to 120,000 clones; 70% to 90% of them were counted only once. Of the sample, 15% to 20% falls within the top ten clones. The sample here was peripheral blood mononuclear cells (PBMCs), taken before the second cycle of nivolumab. The receptors shown here come from a human donor with classical Hodgkin lymphoma.

This chain connects TRBV2 to TRBJ2-2, with 7 bases fitting TRBD2. Germline CDR1 reads SNHLY; CDR2 reads FYNNEI. V lost 1 base and J lost 6; bases outside the gene matches: 20. The CDR3 sequence is 20 residues long. CDR3 sequence (DNA): TGTGCCAGCAGTGAAGTTTGGTTGGCGGGAGCGAGGGCGGGAGCCGGGGAGCTGTTTTTT. This sequence encodes CASSEVWLAGARAGAGELFF.

As for this clone: Other DNA sequences in the sample encode the same CDR3. This sequence joins TRBV27 and TRBJ1-1; D gene uncertain. This CDR3 has 13 amino acids. The ends were cut back, 5 bases at V and 1 base at J, with 8 bases in the middle. Looked up from germline, CDR1 is MNHEY and CDR2 is SMNVEV (reference sequence). CDR3 region: CASSLSRNTEAFF. The DNA of the CDR3 is TGTGCCAGCAGTCTTTCCCGGAACACTGAAGCTTTCTTT.

The chain links TRBV5-1 to TRBJ1-1; TRBD1 might be the D (5 bases). This CDR3 has 14 amino acids. The germline V and J ends were trimmed by 4 bases and 1 base, with 11 bases remaining between them. From germline, CDR1 is SGHRS and CDR2 YFSETQ. CDR3 sequence reads: CASSPRGGNTEAFF. CDR3 in DNA: TGCGCCAGCAGCCCCCGGGGGGGGAACACTGAAGCTTTCTTT.

The chain recombines TRBV7-2 with TRBJ1-4; TRBD1 agrees at 12 bases. This CDR3 contains 18 residues. The V gene end was trimmed by 3 bases and the J gene end by 3 bases; junction bases not matched to a gene: 8. Germline loops: CDR1 SGHTA, CDR2 FQGNSA. The CDR3 here is CASSFGGTGGAANEKLFF. For the CDR3, the DNA is TGTGCCAGCAGCTTCGGTGGGACAGGGGGCGCAGCTAATGAAAAACTGTTTTTT.

DNA of the CDR3: TGTGCTAGTGGTTTAGGCCAGCGCGGCACCGGGGAGCTGTTTTTT. Amino acids: CASGLGQRGTGELFF. This chain links TRBV12-5 with TRBJ2-2; D is uncertain. In germline, CDR1 is LGHNT, CDR2 FRNRAP. The V end lost 3 bases, the J end lost 4 bases, and 12 bases lay between the germline ends. The CDR3 has 15 residues.

The chain carries TRBV19 and TRBJ1-4; D is undetermined. This CDR3 comprises 13 residues. V shed 3 bases and J shed 8 bases, with 10 bases lying between them. Germline V lookup: CDR1 LNHDA, CDR2 SQIVND (reference sequence). The CDR3 spells CASSISAEEKLFF. CDR3 DNA sequence: TGTGCCAGTAGTATTTCGGCGGAGGAAAAACTGTTTTTT. Full variable domain (outside the CDR3, taken from reference TRBV19 and TRBJ1-4): DGGITQSPKYLFRKEGQNVTLSCEQNLNHDAMYWYRQDPGQGLRLIYYSQIVNDFQKGDIAEGYSVSREKKESFPLTVTSAQKNPTAFYLCASSISAEEKLFFGSGTQLSVL.

This rearrangement joins TRBV28 to TRBJ2-7; D is perhaps TRBD1 or TRBD2 (5 bases each). The CDR3 covers 14 residues. Germline CDR1 MDHEN, CDR2 SYDVKM. V gave up 1 base and J gave up 4 bases, with 11 bases separating them. CDR3 sequence (DNA): TGTGCCAGCAGTTTATTCAGGGAGCGGTACGAGCAGTACTTC. Its protein is CASSLFRERYEQYF.

The chain couples TRBV4-3 to TRBJ2-1; 7 bases fit TRBD2. The CDR3 loop spans 16 amino acids. With 0 bases clipped from V and 4 bases from J, the junction kept 6 bases outside the gene matches. Germline V gene lookup returns CDR1 LGHNA and CDR2 YSLEER. CDR3 sequence: CASSQEASGRYNEQFF. The CDR3 DNA reads as TGCGCCAGCAGCCAAGAGGCTAGCGGACGTTACAATGAGCAGTTCTTC.

The chain recombines TRBV19 with TRBJ1-3; maybe TRBD1 (6 bases). This CDR3 comprises 17 residues. Germline values: CDR1 LNHDA, CDR2 SQIVND (reference sequence). V was trimmed by 9 bases and J by 2 bases, leaving 23 bases between them. The CDR3 coding sequence is TGTGCCAGCCAGAAACTTGATACAGGGCGAGCTGGAAACACCATATATTTT. Translated, it gives CASQKLDTGRAGNTIYF.

This clone was detected once. The V and J genes are TRBV11-2 and TRBJ2-7; TRBD1 agrees at 8 bases. The V and J ends lost 8 bases and 3 bases, in that order; junction bases with no gene match: 9. CDR1 SGHAT and CDR2 FQNNGV come from the germline V gene. The length of the CDR3 is 14 residues. The CDR3 reads CASGPGDRIYEQYF. DNA of the CDR3: TGTGCCAGCGGCCCCGGGGACAGGATCTACGAGCAGTACTTC.

This chain uses TRBV30 with TRBJ1-3; 10 nucleotides align to TRBD1. The ends lost 5 bases at V and 0 bases at J; junction bases unmatched: 4. The CDR3 spans 15 residues. The germline CDR1 and CDR2 sequences are GTSNPN and SVGIG (reference sequence). The CDR3 nucleotides read TGTGCCTGGGGGACAGGGGTCATCTCTGGAAACACCATATATTTT. Translating gives CAWGTGVISGNTIYF.

The V and J genes are TRBV29-1 and TRBJ2-2; 7 positions agree with TRBD1. Unmatched junction bases numbered 5, after V lost 4 bases and J lost 0 bases. From germline, CDR1 is SQVTM and CDR2 ANQGSEA. The CDR3 contains 15 residues. The CDR3, as DNA: TGCAGCGTTGGAAGGGACAGCTCGAACACCGGGGAGCTGTTTTTT. Translation: CSVGRDSSNTGELFF.

The CDR3 region has the DNA TGTGCCAGCAGTCCCGGTCCGGTCGGCTACACCTTC. Translated: CASSPGPVGYTF. The V gene is TRBV6-5, the J gene TRBJ1-2; D gene unclear. Trimming cost V 5 bases and J 8 bases, with 12 bases left between them. The CDR3 consists of 12 residues. Germline CDR1 MNHEY, CDR2 SVGAGI.

CDR3 nucleotide sequence: TGCGCCAGCAGCCAAGAACCCCCTCCTGACGCAACTAATGAAAAACTGTTTTTT. Encoded protein: CASSQEPPPDATNEKLFF. The chain has TRBV4-1 and TRBJ1-4; D unresolved. V lost 0 bases and J lost 0, with 14 bases in between. Germline V gene data show CDR1 as MGHRA and CDR2 as YSYEKL. The CDR3 runs to 18 residues.

The chain recombines TRBV7-2 with TRBJ2-5; 8 bases are shared with TRBD1. The CDR3 is 16 amino acids. Germline CDR1 and CDR2: SGHTA and FQGNSA. J gave up 2 bases and V 0 bases, and 5 bases lay outside the gene matches. Here the CDR3 reads CASSLAPGGVQETQYF. CDR3 nucleotides: TGTGCCAGCAGCTTAGCACCAGGGGGCGTTCAAGAGACCCAGTACTTC.

The rearrangement links TRBV7-9 to TRBJ2-3; TRBD2 matches 10 bases. Looked up from germline, CDR1 is SEHNR and CDR2 is FQNEAQ (reference sequence). V was pared by 6 bases and J by 0 bases, with 12 bases of the junction left unmatched. This CDR3 has 18 residues. CDR3 DNA: TGTGCCAGCAGGCAGACTAGCGGGCCCATCTCTAGCACAGATACGCAGTATTTT. Translated, it gives CASRQTSGPISSTDTQYF.

The chain is built from TRBV10-1 and TRBJ2-4; 8 nucleotides align to TRBD2. CDR3 length equals 16 residues. V lost 3 bases to trimming and J lost 1 base; unmatched junction nucleotides: 5. In germline, CDR1 is WNHNN, CDR2 SYGVQD (reference sequence). CDR3 sequence reads: CASSDRAGEAKNIQYF. DNA of the CDR3: TGCGCCAGCAGTGACCGAGCGGGAGAGGCCAAAAACATTCAGTACTTC.

The chain links TRBV30 to TRBJ1-4; D is unresolved. The CDR3 extends over 12 amino acids. Germline CDR1 GTSNPN, CDR2 SVGIG (reference sequence). V lost 1 base, J lost 8 bases, and 8 bases lay in between. In DNA, the CDR3 is TGTGCCTGGAGTGCCCCGGAAGAAAAACTGTTTTTT. Protein sequence: CAWSAPEEKLFF.

This chain links TRBV11-2 with TRBJ2-7, with no clear D. Germline CDR1 is SGHAT and CDR2 is FQNNGV. The CDR3 is made up of 14 amino acids. V lost 3 bases and J 2 bases, leaving 11 bases between the germline ends. This CDR3 reads CASSFRAVTYEQYF. In DNA, the CDR3 is TGTGCCAGCAGCTTTCGTGCAGTGACCTACGAGCAGTACTTC.

The chain carries TRBV5-1 and TRBJ2-7; 14 nucleotides agree with TRBD2. The length of the CDR3 is 16 residues. Germline V gene sequence: CDR1 SGHRS, CDR2 YFSETQ. V shed 2 bases and J 5 bases; nucleotides not matched to a gene: 6. The CDR3 coding sequence is TGCGCCAGCAGCTTAGGACTAGCGGGAGGTATAGACGAGCAGTACTTC. This translates into CASSLGLAGGIDEQYF. The full variable domain, completed using reference TRBV5-1 and TRBJ2-7, is KAGVTQTPRYLIKTRGQQVTLSCSPISGHRSVSWYQQTPGQGLQFLFEYFSETQRNKGNFPGRFSGRQFSNSRSEMNVSTLELGDSALYLCASSLGLAGGIDEQYFGPGTRLTVT.

This chain connects TRBV29-1 to TRBJ1-1; 9 bases agree with TRBD1. The CDR3 spans 14 residues. From germline, CDR1 is SQVTM and CDR2 ANQGSEA. V was pared by 4 bases and J by 3 bases, with 6 bases of the junction left unmatched. The CDR3 coding sequence is TGCAGCGTTGCGTATACAGGGGGCCACACTGAAGCTTTCTTT. This translates into CSVAYTGGHTEAFF.

The J gene is TRBJ2-7, the V gene TRBV28; a weak D match, TRBD1 (6 bases). The CDR3 contains 15 residues. Germline lookup yields CDR1 MDHEN and CDR2 SYDVKM. Trimming shortened V by 2 bases and J by 5 bases, and 16 bases separated the two germline ends. The CDR3 here is CASSLGQWVINEQYF. DNA for the CDR3: TGTGCCAGCAGTTTAGGACAGTGGGTTATCAACGAGCAGTACTTC.